Listed here is a single TCR beta chain. The germline CDR1 and CDR2 sequences are SGHVS and FNYEAQ. Trimming at V came to 6 bases and at J to 6 bases, leaving 9 bases not matched to a gene. This CDR3 region has 15 residues. This record belongs to a study of cytomegalovirus exposure and HLA in healthy donors. The PCR had 60 Vbeta and 13 Jbeta primers. Using immunoSEQ multiplex PCR, the repertoire was profiled, and TCRdb retains in-frame clones only, with some absent. Of 99,000 or so clones in the sample, around 76% are singletons; the top ten hold around 8.8%. Input material: PBMCs. The sequence was obtained from a man aged 35 to 55 in good health and CMV-seropositive. The rearrangement links TRBV7-6 to TRBJ2-2, with 8 positions matching TRBD1. CDR3: CASSIRGLYAGELFF. Here the CDR3 DNA reads TGTGCCAGCAGTATCAGGGGGCTATACGCCGGGGAGCTGTTTTTT.